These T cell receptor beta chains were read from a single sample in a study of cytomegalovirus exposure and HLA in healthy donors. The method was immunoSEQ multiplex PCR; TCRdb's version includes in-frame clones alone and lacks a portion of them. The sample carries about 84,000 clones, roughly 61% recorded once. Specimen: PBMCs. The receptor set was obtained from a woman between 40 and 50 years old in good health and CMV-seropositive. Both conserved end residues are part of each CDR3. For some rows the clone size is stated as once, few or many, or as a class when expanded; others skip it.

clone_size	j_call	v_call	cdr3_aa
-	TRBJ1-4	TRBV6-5	CASSPTATNEKLFF
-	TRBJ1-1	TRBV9	CASSVRSVNTEAFF
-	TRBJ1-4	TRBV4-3	CASSQGPTGANEKLFF
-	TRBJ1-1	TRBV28	CASSSITGAPNTEAFF
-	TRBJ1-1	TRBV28	CASSFSTGTEAFF
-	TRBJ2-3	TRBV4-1	CASSQDKTGDDTQYF
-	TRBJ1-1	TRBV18	CASSEQENTEAFF
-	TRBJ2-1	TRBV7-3	CASSIQGSGVNEQFF
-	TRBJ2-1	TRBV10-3	CAISDGGQGSGEQFF
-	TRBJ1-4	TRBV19	CASTGRVATNEKLFF
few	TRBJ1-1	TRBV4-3	CASSQESDRRPEAFF
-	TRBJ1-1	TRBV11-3	CASSQEGGTEAFF
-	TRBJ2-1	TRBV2	CASGETSTYNEQFF
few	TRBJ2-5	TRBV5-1	CASSFDSRGVETQYF
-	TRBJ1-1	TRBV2	CASSAESGVEAFF
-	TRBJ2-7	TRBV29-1	CSVVSREGRIGSYEQYF